Following are 29 T cell receptor beta chains from one sample sequenced in a study of blood T cell repertoires in COVID-19. The method was immunoSEQ multiplex PCR; TCRdb's version includes in-frame clones alone and lacks a portion of them. The sample yields 150,000 to 200,000 clones, roughly 84% seen once. Sample: peripheral blood. Receptor source: a human donor with acute or convalescent COVID-19. The donor label of this sample is uncertain.

The genes are TRBV27 and TRBJ2-2, with 9 bases aligning to TRBD2. Trimming removed 3 bases from V and 0 bases from J; junction bases left unmatched: 5. Germline lookup yields CDR1 MNHEY and CDR2 SMNVEV (reference sequence). This CDR3 has 17 amino acids. DNA of the CDR3: TGTGCCAGCAGTTTCAGGCGGGGGGGCGCGAACACCGGGGAGCTGTTTTTT. Translated: CASSFRRGGANTGELFF.

This clone was recorded only once. This sequence joins TRBV5-1 and TRBJ2-5; D is perhaps TRBD1 (6 bases). The CDR3 extends over 16 amino acids. Deletions cut 4 bases from V and 0 bases from J, with 16 bases between. Per the germline V gene, CDR1 is SGHRS and CDR2 is YFSETQ. The CDR3 nucleotides are TGCGCCAGCAGCGGGACCCCACACAGGGACCAAGAGACCCAGTACTTC. It translates to CASSGTPHRDQETQYF.

The CDR3: CASSLAGGPSYNEQFF. In DNA form, the CDR3 reads TGCGCCAGCAGCTTGGCCGGCGGGCCATCCTACAATGAGCAGTTCTTC. V usage is TRBV5-1 and J usage is TRBJ2-1; a weak D match, TRBD2 (5 bases). The CDR3 runs to 16 residues. From germline, CDR1 is SGHRS and CDR2 YFSETQ. The ends were cut back, 0 bases at V and 1 base at J, with 11 bases in the middle.

V usage is TRBV28 and J usage is TRBJ1-2, with 9 bases fitting TRBD1. V lost 6 bases to trimming and J lost 7 bases; unmatched junction nucleotides: 12. Germline-derived CDR1 and CDR2 are MDHEN and SYDVKM. This CDR3 region has 15 residues. The CDR3 nucleotides are TGTGCCAGCAGCGACAGGGGGTCTAGAGTGGGTGGCTACACCTTC. Encoded protein: CASSDRGSRVGGYTF.

The chain couples TRBV5-4 to TRBJ1-1; TRBD1 might be the D (5 bases). CDR3 size: 14 residues. The germline V gene has CDR1 SGHNT and CDR2 YYREEE (reference sequence). Trimming shortened V by 5 bases and J by 0 bases, and 11 bases separated the two germline ends. The CDR3 protein is CASRSGNMNTEAFF. The DNA of the CDR3 is TGTGCCAGCAGGTCAGGGAACATGAACACTGAAGCTTTCTTT.

The chain uses TRBV6-2 or TRBV6-3 and TRBJ2-7, with a possible D match to TRBD1 (7 bases). CDR3 size: 14 residues. Germline V gives CDR1 MNHEY, CDR2 SVGEGT. The germline V and J ends were trimmed by 7 bases and 7 bases, with 20 bases remaining between them. For the CDR3, the DNA is TGTGCCAGCAACCCTGGAGGGGGCGCGGGAGAGCAGTACTTC. Residues: CASNPGGGAGEQYF.

The CDR3 nucleotides are TGTGCCAGCAGTCAAACCAGGGGCACGAACACCGGGGAGCTGTTTTTT. Its protein is CASSQTRGTNTGELFF. This chain connects TRBV2 to TRBJ2-2; TRBD1 is a possible D gene (6 bases). V dropped 5 bases and J dropped 0 bases, with 13 bases sitting between them. Germline lookup yields CDR1 SNHLY and CDR2 FYNNEI. The CDR3 runs to 16 residues.

This clone was detected once. This chain uses TRBV10-1 with TRBJ2-1, with a tentative D call TRBD2 (6 bases). Trimming pared 5 bases from V and 5 bases from J, leaving 22 bases between. CDR1 is WNHNN and CDR2 is SYGVQD in the germline V gene (reference sequence). The CDR3 loop spans 17 amino acids. The CDR3 DNA is TGCGCCAGCAGTATAACTCCCGGGACGGCGGGAAACAATGAGCAGTTCTTC. This translates into CASSITPGTAGNNEQFF.

The chain has TRBV5-5 and TRBJ2-5; 10 bases align to TRBD2. The CDR3 consists of 15 residues. The trim removed 0 bases at V and 4 bases at J, leaving 3 bases unmatched. Germline lookup yields CDR1 SGHKS and CDR2 YYEKEE (reference sequence). This chain's CDR3 is CASSLAPSGGETQYF. For the CDR3, the DNA is TGTGCCAGCAGCTTGGCGCCTAGCGGGGGAGAGACCCAGTACTTC.

The chain links TRBV5-1 to TRBJ1-6; D is perhaps TRBD1 (6 bases). V gave up 4 bases and J gave up 5 bases, with 22 bases separating them. The CDR3 consists of 18 residues. Germline CDR1 reads SGHRS; CDR2 reads YFSETQ. The CDR3 sequence: CASSRLGGSNRDNSPLHF. CDR3 in DNA: TGCGCCAGCAGCCGGCTGGGAGGGTCAAACAGGGATAATTCACCCCTCCACTTT.

J is TRBJ2-1 and V is TRBV7-7, with D maybe TRBD1 (5 bases). Per the germline V gene, CDR1 is SSHAT and CDR2 is FNYEAQ (reference sequence). This CDR3 has 13 amino acids. V lost 6 bases and J 8 bases, leaving 14 bases between the germline ends. The chain's CDR3 is CASSPGRADEQFF. The CDR3 region has the DNA TGTGCCAGCAGTCCCGGCAGGGCCGATGAGCAGTTCTTC.

J is TRBJ2-7 and V is TRBV19, with D possibly being TRBD1 (5 bases). The germline gives CDR1 LNHDA, CDR2 SQIVND (reference sequence). This CDR3 has 13 residues. Deletions cut 4 bases from V and 3 bases from J, with 10 bases between. CDR3 in amino acids: CASSKGRDYEQYF. As DNA, the CDR3 is TGTGCCAGTAGTAAGGGCAGGGACTACGAGCAGTACTTC.

The rearrangement links TRBV5-5 to TRBJ1-1, with D possibly TRBD1 on 5 matching bases. CDR1 and CDR2 (germline): SGHKS, YYEKEE (reference sequence). The CDR3 consists of 17 residues. The V gene lost 0 bases and the J gene lost 1 base, with 16 bases spanning the gap. In nucleotides, the CDR3 is TGTGCCAGCAGCTTGGGGCAGGGTGTGAGAACGAACACTGAAGCTTTCTTT. It yields the protein CASSLGQGVRTNTEAFF. Full variable domain (missing parts from reference TRBV5-5 and TRBJ1-1): DAGVTQSPTHLIKTRGQQVTLRCSPISGHKSVSWYQQVLGQGPQFIFQYYEKEERGRGNFPDRFSARQFPNYSSELNVNALLLGDSALYLCASSLGQGVRTNTEAFFGQGTRLTVV.

This clone was detected only a few times. The J gene is TRBJ1-1, the V gene TRBV6-4, with no clear D. The germline V gene encodes CDR1 MRHNA and CDR2 SNTAGT. V lost 6 bases and J 0 bases, leaving 8 bases between the germline ends. The CDR3 length is 13 residues. The CDR3 loop reads CASSLQVNTEAFF. Here the CDR3 DNA reads TGTGCCAGCAGCCTCCAGGTGAACACTGAAGCTTTCTTT.

V is TRBV2 and J is TRBJ1-5; the D is unclear. The CDR3 extends over 14 amino acids. V shed 8 bases and J shed 5 bases, with 16 bases lying between them. Germline V gene data show CDR1 as SNHLY and CDR2 as FYNNEI. The CDR3 DNA reads as TGTGCCAGCGCTTTGGAGGGAAGGGATCAGCCCCAGCATTTT. Protein sequence: CASALEGRDQPQHF.

V usage is TRBV6-5 and J usage is TRBJ2-7; no clear D. Between the trimmed V and J ends, which lost 7 bases and 4 bases, there was a span of 8 bases. This CDR3 region has 11 residues. Germline V gives CDR1 MNHEY, CDR2 SVGAGI. CDR3 bases: TGTGCCAGCACCTCCGCGTACGAGCAGTACTTC. Its protein product is CASTSAYEQYF.

The CDR3 DNA reads TGTGCCAGCGCTGCTTTTAGGACTGCTGAAGCTTTCTTT. Amino acid sequence: CASAAFRTAEAFF. The chain joins TRBV27 to TRBJ1-1; unclear D gene. V lost 8 bases and J lost 6, with 16 bases in between. This CDR3 has 13 residues. Germline loops: CDR1 MNHEY, CDR2 SMNVEV (reference sequence).

The chain recombines TRBV7-3 with TRBJ2-1; 8 bases map to TRBD2. This CDR3 is 15 amino acids long. V lost 5 bases, J lost 6 bases, and 9 bases stayed unmatched. Germline V gene lookup returns CDR1 SGHTA and CDR2 FQGTGA. This CDR3 reads CASSILAGGGNEQFF. The CDR3 region has the DNA TGTGCCAGCAGCATCCTAGCGGGCGGGGGCAATGAGCAGTTCTTC.

The J gene is TRBJ1-2, the V gene TRBV30; D might be TRBD1 (5 bases). Germline loops: CDR1 GTSNPN, CDR2 SVGIG (reference sequence). The CDR3 extends over 12 amino acids. The V gene lost 5 bases and the J gene lost 3 bases, with 10 bases spanning the gap. The CDR3 protein is CAWSGGDYGYTF. The CDR3 bases are TGTGCCTGGTCGGGGGGAGACTATGGCTACACCTTC.

The chain carries TRBV11-2 and TRBJ2-7; the match to TRBD2 covers 8 bases. Germline V CDR1 and CDR2: SGHAT, FQNNGV. The CDR3 sequence is 15 residues long. V lost 3 bases, J lost 7 bases, and 11 bases stayed unmatched. Here the CDR3 DNA reads TGTGCCAGCAGCTTGGCGGGGGGATTCCTTAGAGAGCAGTACTTC. It codes for CASSLAGGFLREQYF.

This sequence joins TRBV27 and TRBJ1-1; maybe TRBD1 (6 bases). Trimming removed 3 bases from V and 4 bases from J, with 9 bases in between. The CDR3 consists of 13 residues. CDR1 is MNHEY and CDR2 is SMNVEV in the germline V gene (reference sequence). The CDR3 here is CASSFRQVTEAFF. DNA of the CDR3: TGTGCCAGCAGTTTCCGACAGGTCACTGAAGCTTTCTTT.

This clone was recorded a few times. This chain connects TRBV18 to TRBJ1-4, with TRBD1 matching over 8 bases. The ends lost 2 bases at V and 6 bases at J; junction bases unmatched: 5. The CDR3 has 15 residues. Germline CDR1 KGHSH, CDR2 LQKENI. The CDR3 spells CASSPSGGRDEKLFF. In nucleotides, the CDR3 is TGTGCCAGCTCACCATCAGGGGGCAGGGATGAAAAACTGTTTTTT.

This chain uses TRBV28 with TRBJ2-7; no definite D call. Trimming pared 8 bases from V and 6 bases from J, leaving 17 bases between. Germline-derived CDR1 and CDR2 are MDHEN and SYDVKM. The CDR3 is 13 residues long. Written as DNA, the CDR3 is TGTGCCAGCTCACCCCCATCTATTGGCGAGCAGTACTTC. Residues: CASSPPSIGEQYF. Full variable domain (rest looked up from reference TRBV28 and TRBJ2-7): DVKVTQSSRYLVKRTGEKVFLECVQDMDHENMFWYRQDPGLGLRLIYFSYDVKMKEKGDIPEGYSVSREKKERFSLILESASTNQTSMYLCASSPPSIGEQYFGPGTRLTVT.

This clone is a singleton in its sample. The chain recombines TRBV7-3 with TRBJ2-3, with 9 bases identical to TRBD2. V shed 1 base and J 2 bases; nucleotides not matched to a gene: 16. The CDR3 sequence is 20 residues long. Germline assignment: CDR1 SGHTA and CDR2 FQGTGA. The CDR3 DNA reads TGTGCCAGCAGCTTAAAAAAACCGGGACTAGCCGAATTGTCCACAGATACGCAGTATTTT. Translation gives CASSLKKPGLAELSTDTQYF.

This clone was detected a few times. V gene TRBV19 combines with J gene TRBJ2-2; 12 bases fit TRBD1. The germline V gene encodes CDR1 LNHDA and CDR2 SQIVND (reference sequence). V lost 7 bases, J lost 1 base, and 7 bases stayed unmatched. The length of the CDR3 is 17 residues. Here the CDR3 DNA reads TGTGCCAGTAATCCGGGACAGGGGGCCAGGAACACCGGGGAGCTGTTTTTT. Protein: CASNPGQGARNTGELFF.

The CDR3 protein is CASRSTSGGAGDTQYF. In DNA form, the CDR3 reads TGTGCCAGCAGGTCGACTAGCGGGGGGGCAGGAGATACGCAGTATTTT. The chain couples TRBV9 to TRBJ2-3, with 14 bases that match TRBD2. CDR1 SGDLS and CDR2 YYNGEE come from the germline V gene. The CDR3 spans 16 residues. Trimming cost V 5 bases and J 5 bases; bases outside gene matches: 7. The entire variable domain, with the rest obtained from reference TRBV9 and TRBJ2-3, is as follows: DSGVTQTPKHLITATGQRVTLRCSPRSGDLSVYWYQQSLDQGLQFLIQYYNGEERAKGNILERFSAQQFPDLHSELNLSSLELGDSALYFCASRSTSGGAGDTQYFGPGTRLTVL.

Worth noting for this clone: Distinct nucleotide sequences in the sample also encode this CDR3. The V call is TRBV7-9, the J call TRBJ2-5; D gene uncertain. The V end lost 5 bases, the J end lost 5 bases, and 6 bases lay between the germline ends. Germline-derived CDR1 and CDR2 are SEHNR and FQNEAQ (reference sequence). The CDR3 loop spans 11 amino acids. CDR3 sequence (DNA): TGTGCCAGCAGCCCCCTTGAGACCCAGTACTTC. Translated: CASSPLETQYF.

The V call is TRBV19, the J call TRBJ1-2; maybe TRBD1 (6 bases). Germline V gene lookup returns CDR1 LNHDA and CDR2 SQIVND (reference sequence). The CDR3 runs to 13 residues. The germline V and J ends were trimmed by 2 bases and 7 bases, with 11 bases remaining between them. CDR3 region: CASSIQGYGGYTF. CDR3 nucleotide sequence: TGTGCCAGTAGTATACAGGGGTACGGTGGCTACACCTTC. Combining the CDR3 with reference TRBV19 and TRBJ1-2 gives the whole variable domain DGGITQSPKYLFRKEGQNVTLSCEQNLNHDAMYWYRQDPGQGLRLIYYSQIVNDFQKGDIAEGYSVSREKKESFPLTVTSAQKNPTAFYLCASSIQGYGGYTFGSGTRLTVV.

The rearrangement joins TRBV9 to TRBJ2-7, with D possibly being TRBD2 (7 bases). The germline gives CDR1 SGDLS, CDR2 YYNGEE. This CDR3 region has 14 residues. V dropped 1 base and J dropped 6 bases, with 14 bases sitting between them. The CDR3 DNA is TGTGCCAGCAGCGTATCCCAGGGGAGGGGCGAGCAGTACTTC. Encoded protein: CASSVSQGRGEQYF.